This T cell receptor (beta chain) was observed in a study of OX40 agonist ivuxolimab in advanced cancers. Study-level findings and limits: Patients who responded partially at 0.1-3.0 mg/kg showed clonal expansion ranking among the lowest.

This clone was detected only a few times. Its target is not known. Only in-frame clones appear in the TCRdb table, and some are missing; sequencing was by immunoSEQ multiplex PCR. The table records approximately 100,000 clones, roughly 84% of them present only once. The V gene's germline CDR1 is SGHNT and CDR2 YENEEA. V lost 4 bases, J lost 3 bases, and 13 bases lay in between. The CDR3 extends over 14 amino acids. The gene calls are TRBV11-3 and TRBJ2-7; tentatively, D is TRBD2 (5 bases). The receptor was isolated from an adult with an advanced solid tumor such as melanoma, head and neck, liver or kidney cancer. This specimen consisted of CD4+ or CD8+ T cells sorted from blood, obtained in a trial of the OX40 agonist ivuxolimab. The CDR3 is CASSSRTLSYEQYF. DNA for the CDR3: TGTGCCAGCAGCTCGAGGACTTTGAGCTACGAGCAGTACTTC.